The 30 T cell receptor beta chains below were found in one sample sequenced in a study of monozygotic twins with inflammatory bowel disease. TCRdb reanalyzed the 5' RACE reads and collapses them to one entry per CDR3 protein, without DNA. The sample table sets out approximately 400,000 distinct CDR3 sequences. Sequencing was carried out using blood. These receptors were obtained from a human donor with ulcerative colitis or Crohn's disease, or a healthy co-twin of an affected twin (not recorded which).

V usage is TRBV24-1 and J usage is TRBJ2-1; the TRBD2 assignment by TCRdb is unverifiable without DNA. CDR1 and CDR2 (germline): KGHDR, SFDVKD. This CDR3 has 16 amino acids. CDR3: CATSDNSGPFSNEQFF.

V usage is TRBV2 and J usage is TRBJ2-1; as DNA is missing, the TRBD2 call by TCRdb cannot be tested. The CDR3 loop spans 16 amino acids. Germline V CDR1 and CDR2: SNHLY, FYNNEI. The CDR3 loop is CATADPSGRAYNEQFF.

This rearrangement joins TRBV5-1 to TRBJ2-3. Per germline, CDR1 SGHRS and CDR2 YFSETQ. The CDR3 totals 13 residues. The CDR3: CASSLVPADTQYF.

The chain joins TRBV28 to TRBJ2-3. The CDR3 consists of 11 residues. CDR1 MDHEN and CDR2 SYDVKM come from the germline V gene. The CDR3 protein is CASTLTDTQYF. Full variable domain (rest looked up from reference TRBV28 and TRBJ2-3): DVKVTQSSRYLVKRTGEKVFLECVQDMDHENMFWYRQDPGLGLRLIYFSYDVKMKEKGDIPEGYSVSREKKERFSLILESASTNQTSMYLCASTLTDTQYFGPGTRLTVL.

V and J are TRBV7-9 and TRBJ1-2; TCRdb picks TRBD1, but there is no DNA to check that call. This CDR3 is 13 amino acids long. In germline, CDR1 is SEHNR, CDR2 FQNEAQ (reference sequence). CDR3 protein: CASSFGQGDGYTF. Full variable domain (outside the CDR3, taken from reference TRBV7-9 and TRBJ1-2): DTGVSQNPRHKITKRGQNVTFRCDPISEHNRLYWYRQTLGQGPEFLTYFQNEAQLEKSRLLSDRFSAERPKGSFSTLEIQRTEQGDSAMYLCASSFGQGDGYTFGSGTRLTVV.

The V call is TRBV13, the J call TRBJ2-7; TCRdb picks TRBD1, but there is no DNA to check that call. The CDR3 is 15 amino acids. The germline gives CDR1 PRHDT, CDR2 FYEKMQ (reference sequence). CDR3 loop: CASSLDGQVNYEQYF.

The chain has TRBV3-1 and TRBJ2-1; checking the TCRdb D call of TRBD2 is not possible without DNA. Germline V gene sequence: CDR1 LGHDT, CDR2 YNNKEL (reference sequence). CDR3 length: 14 amino acids. CDR3 amino acids: CASSQLLAGDEQFF.

The V and J genes are TRBV12-3 or TRBV12-4 and TRBJ2-6; TCRdb's assignment of TRBD1 cannot be checked, as there is no DNA. The CDR3 contains 13 residues. The CDR3 spells CASKAGRANVLTF.

The gene calls are TRBV20-1 and TRBJ1-1. The germline V gene encodes CDR1 DFQATT and CDR2 SNEGSKA (reference sequence). The CDR3 is 12 residues long. The CDR3 here is CSARVGNTEAFF.

V is TRBV7-7 and J is TRBJ2-5; TCRdb's D gene call, TRBD1, goes unchecked for lack of DNA. CDR3 length equals 13 residues. Germline assignment: CDR1 SSHAT and CDR2 FNYEAQ (reference sequence). The CDR3 protein is CASSPPWGETQYF. The whole variable domain, filled in from reference TRBV7-7 and TRBJ2-5, reads GAGVSQSPRYKVTKRGQDVTLRCDPISSHATLYWYQQALGQGPEFLTYFNYEAQPDKSGLPSDRFSAERPEGSISTLTIQRTEQRDSAMYRCASSPPWGETQYFGPGTRLLVL.

V and J are TRBV5-6 and TRBJ1-5. CDR1 is SGHDT and CDR2 is YYEEEE in the germline V gene. The CDR3 consists of 16 residues. CDR3 amino acids: CASSRGPGGDNQPQHF.

The chain recombines TRBV20-1 with TRBJ2-7. The germline CDR1 and CDR2 sequences are DFQATT and SNEGSKA (reference sequence). The CDR3 runs 14 residues. The CDR3 sequence is CSARGSGSYYEQYF.

The chain couples TRBV19 to TRBJ2-7; there is no DNA to check the TCRdb D call of TRBD1. The CDR3 totals 14 residues. Germline V CDR1 and CDR2: LNHDA, SQIVND (reference sequence). CDR3 protein: CASSIPDRVHEQYF.

The chain couples TRBV20-1 to TRBJ2-2; TCRdb indicates TRBD1, and absent DNA this call remains unverified. Germline V CDR1 and CDR2: DFQATT, SNEGSKA (reference sequence). This CDR3 is 17 amino acids long. CDR3 loop: CSARDPGRGVGGGELFF.

CDR3 protein: CASSLAGHDSGNTIYF. The chain joins TRBV5-4 to TRBJ1-3; checking the TCRdb D call of TRBD1 is not possible without DNA. Per the germline V gene, CDR1 is SGHNT and CDR2 is YYREEE (reference sequence). The CDR3 contains 16 residues.

This chain links TRBV11-1 with TRBJ1-1; TCRdb gives TRBD1 as the D gene, but with no DNA this cannot be confirmed. This CDR3 spans 18 amino acids. Germline CDR1 SGHAT, CDR2 FQDESV (reference sequence). The CDR3 spells CASSLPVLTGLWITEAFF.

The chain joins TRBV7-2 to TRBJ2-1; TCRdb indicates TRBD1, and absent DNA this call remains unverified. The CDR3 loop spans 14 amino acids. The germline gives CDR1 SGHTA, CDR2 FQGNSA. This chain's CDR3 is CASSASAPYNEQFF.

The J gene is TRBJ1-2, the V gene TRBV28; TCRdb outputs TRBD1, but without DNA this stays unchecked. Per germline, CDR1 MDHEN and CDR2 SYDVKM. The CDR3 spans 14 residues. The CDR3 loop reads CASSFEARGYGYTF.

CDR3 region: CASNRDRGPGTEAFF. The chain carries TRBV5-4 and TRBJ1-1; without DNA, the TCRdb call of TRBD1 cannot be checked. The CDR3 spans 15 residues. The V gene's germline CDR1 is SGHNT and CDR2 YYREEE (reference sequence).

J is TRBJ2-6 and V is TRBV29-1. Germline V CDR1 and CDR2: SQVTM, ANQGSEA. CDR3 length equals 14 residues. CDR3 loop: CSVEEISGANVLTF.

V usage is TRBV20-1 and J usage is TRBJ2-7; the TRBD1 assignment by TCRdb is unverifiable without DNA. Germline values: CDR1 DFQATT, CDR2 SNEGSKA (reference sequence). The CDR3 consists of 14 residues. CDR3 amino acids: CSAIPGTGSYEQYF.

The chain links TRBV6-2 or TRBV6-3 to TRBJ2-2; TCRdb's D call of TRBD1 is untestable without DNA. The CDR3 loop spans 13 amino acids. Germline loops: CDR1 MNHEY, CDR2 SVGEGT. This chain's CDR3 is CASSLLTGWELFF.

The J gene is TRBJ1-1, the V gene TRBV19. Per the germline V gene, CDR1 is LNHDA and CDR2 is SQIVND (reference sequence). CDR3 length: 13 amino acids. CDR3 protein: CASSIRGYAEAFF.

The rearrangement links TRBV6-1 to TRBJ2-1; checking the TCRdb D call of TRBD2 is not possible without DNA. Germline values: CDR1 MNHNS, CDR2 SASEGT. This CDR3 contains 16 residues. The CDR3 here is CASSAVSGSSYNEQFF.

CDR3 amino acids: CSGARGPTSGANVLTF. The rearrangement uses TRBV20-1 and TRBJ2-6; TCRdb selects TRBD1, and the lack of DNA leaves this call unchecked. Germline lookup yields CDR1 DFQATT and CDR2 SNEGSKA (reference sequence). The CDR3 has 16 residues.

V and J are TRBV20-1 and TRBJ2-1; as DNA is missing, the TRBD1 call by TCRdb cannot be tested. The CDR3 is 13 amino acids. Per germline, CDR1 DFQATT and CDR2 SNEGSKA (reference sequence). The CDR3 sequence: CSARRQGFNEQFF.

This chain uses TRBV12-3 or TRBV12-4 with TRBJ1-2; TCRdb's D call of TRBD1 is untestable without DNA. CDR3 length equals 13 residues. The CDR3 here is CASSPGTVYGYTF.

The CDR3 loop reads CASSLGVGRGGYGYTF. V is TRBV5-4 and J is TRBJ1-2; TCRdb's D call, TRBD1, is unchecked because there is no DNA. CDR3 length: 16 amino acids. CDR1 and CDR2 (germline): SGHNT, YYREEE (reference sequence).

V gene TRBV28 combines with J gene TRBJ2-3; TCRdb's D call of TRBD1 is untestable without DNA. The germline V gene encodes CDR1 MDHEN and CDR2 SYDVKM. The CDR3 sequence is 20 residues long. The chain's CDR3 is CASSRLSFSPGAEASDTQYF.

The chain couples TRBV4-3 to TRBJ2-1. This CDR3 comprises 15 residues. Germline V lookup: CDR1 LGHNA, CDR2 YSLEER. CDR3 in amino acids: CASSQEGGPYNEQFF.